The rows below give T cell receptor beta chains drawn from one sample of a study of control samples from healthy donors and cancer patients. Measured with immunoSEQ multiplex PCR; TCRdb has only the in-frame clones, and not every one. The sample includes about 150,000 clones, roughly 94% seen only once; the top ten take around 1.3%. Sequencing input: blood. The receptors come from a woman younger than 30 in good health. CDR3s include the opening cysteine and the closing phenylalanine or tryptophan. A D gene is named only where the DNA matches it firmly. Expanded clones get a size class; other rows say once, few or many, or leave the size out.

v_call: TRBV4-1
j_call: TRBJ2-5
d_call: NA
clone_size: NA
cdr3_nt: TGCGCCAGCAGCCAACCCGGGAAGGCCCAACAAGAGACCCAGTACTTC
cdr3_aa: CASSQPGKAQQETQYF

v_call: TRBV12-3/TRBV12-4
j_call: TRBJ2-7
d_call: TRBD1
clone_size: NA
cdr3_nt: TGTGCCAGCAGTTTTACACAGGGGAACGAGCAGTACTTC
cdr3_aa: CASSFTQGNEQYF

v_call: TRBV6-5
j_call: TRBJ2-2
d_call: NA
clone_size: NA
cdr3_nt: TGTGCCAGCAGTTACTCGGGAACCGGGGAGCTGTTTTTT
cdr3_aa: CASSYSGTGELFF

v_call: TRBV4-3
j_call: TRBJ2-3
d_call: TRBD2
clone_size: NA
cdr3_nt: TGCGCCAGCAGCCAAGGCGGTATAGCGGGACGCACAGATACGCAGTATTTT
cdr3_aa: CASSQGGIAGRTDTQYF

v_call: TRBV9
j_call: TRBJ2-1
d_call: NA
clone_size: NA
cdr3_nt: TGTGCCAGCAGCGCCCAAGAGAGAGCCTACAATGAGCAGTTCTTC
cdr3_aa: CASSAQERAYNEQFF

v_call: TRBV3-1/TRBV3-2
j_call: TRBJ1-2
d_call: TRBD1
clone_size: NA
cdr3_nt: TGTGCCAGCAGCCCGTTAGACAGGGGCTCTAACTATGGCTACACCTTC
cdr3_aa: CASSPLDRGSNYGYTF

v_call: TRBV28
j_call: TRBJ2-7
d_call: NA
clone_size: once
cdr3_nt: TGTGCCAGCAGACCAGGGGTCAGGTCGAGCGAGCAGTACTTC
cdr3_aa: CASRPGVRSSEQYF

v_call: TRBV7-2
j_call: TRBJ2-7
d_call: NA
clone_size: NA
cdr3_nt: TGTGCCAGCAGCCAGGACCTAACGGGGGAGCAGTACTTC
cdr3_aa: CASSQDLTGEQYF

v_call: TRBV5-6
j_call: TRBJ2-1
d_call: NA
clone_size: NA
cdr3_nt: TGTGCCAGCAGCTTGGGGAATGAGCAGTTCTTC
cdr3_aa: CASSLGNEQFF

v_call: TRBV6-5
j_call: TRBJ2-7
d_call: TRBD1
clone_size: NA
cdr3_nt: TGTGCCAGCAGGGGACAGGGGTACTCCTACGAGCAGTACTTC
cdr3_aa: CASRGQGYSYEQYF

v_call: TRBV13
j_call: TRBJ2-7
d_call: TRBD2
clone_size: NA
cdr3_nt: TGTGCCAGCAGCTTAGTAGGGACTAGCGGACTACATGGGCTGGGCCTGGGCGAGCAGTACTTC
cdr3_aa: CASSLVGTSGLHGLGLGEQYF

v_call: TRBV3-1/TRBV3-2
j_call: TRBJ2-6
d_call: NA
clone_size: NA
cdr3_nt: TGTGCCAGCAGCCAGCCGGGCTCTGGGGCCAACGTCCTGACTTTC
cdr3_aa: CASSQPGSGANVLTF

v_call: TRBV7-2
j_call: TRBJ2-7
d_call: NA
clone_size: NA
cdr3_nt: TGTGCCAGCAGCTTAGTGGGGCACGAGCAGTACTTC
cdr3_aa: CASSLVGHEQYF

v_call: TRBV5-6
j_call: TRBJ1-1
d_call: NA
clone_size: NA
cdr3_nt: TGTGCCAGCAGCTTGATAGCGACTGAAGCTTTCTTT
cdr3_aa: CASSLIATEAFF

v_call: TRBV9
j_call: TRBJ2-2
d_call: TRBD2
clone_size: NA
cdr3_nt: TGTGCCAGCAGCGTAGAGGAAGGACTAGCGGGAGTTCGTACCGGGGAGCTGTTTTTT
cdr3_aa: CASSVEEGLAGVRTGELFF

v_call: TRBV7-8
j_call: TRBJ1-2
d_call: TRBD1
clone_size: NA
cdr3_nt: TGTGCCAGCAGCTTAGCTTTAGGACAGGGGGGTAGGAACTATGGCTACACCTTC
cdr3_aa: CASSLALGQGGRNYGYTF

v_call: TRBV27
j_call: TRBJ1-5
d_call: NA
clone_size: NA
cdr3_nt: TGTGCCAGCAGTTTATCTGGGAGGTTATTCCATCAGCCCCAGCATTTT
cdr3_aa: CASSLSGRLFHQPQHF

v_call: TRBV6-2/TRBV6-3
j_call: TRBJ2-7
d_call: TRBD2
clone_size: NA
cdr3_nt: TGTGCCAGCAGTTCTCAACGGGGGGATAGGGCCTACGAGCAGTACTTC
cdr3_aa: CASSSQRGDRAYEQYF

v_call: TRBV7-2
j_call: TRBJ2-7
d_call: TRBD2
clone_size: NA
cdr3_nt: TGTGCCAGCAGCTTCGGCCCCTCGGGGGGGATCTCCTACGAGCAGTACTTC
cdr3_aa: CASSFGPSGGISYEQYF

v_call: TRBV28
j_call: TRBJ2-3
d_call: TRBD2
clone_size: NA
cdr3_nt: TGTGCCAGCCCCCCTAGCGGGATAGATACAGATACGCAGTATTTT
cdr3_aa: CASPPSGIDTDTQYF

v_call: TRBV6-6
j_call: TRBJ2-7
d_call: NA
clone_size: NA
cdr3_nt: TGTGCCAGCACACAGGCATACGAGCAGTACTTC
cdr3_aa: CASTQAYEQYF

v_call: TRBV7-9
j_call: TRBJ2-7
d_call: NA
clone_size: NA
cdr3_nt: TGTGCCAGCGCAACAGGGTGGGAGCAGTACTTC
cdr3_aa: CASATGWEQYF

v_call: TRBV7-2
j_call: TRBJ2-5
d_call: NA
clone_size: NA
cdr3_nt: TGTGCCAGCAGCTTAAACGCCAGGAGGGTCCAAGAGACCCAGTACTTC
cdr3_aa: CASSLNARRVQETQYF

v_call: TRBV11-3
j_call: TRBJ1-1
d_call: NA
clone_size: NA
cdr3_nt: TGTGCCAGCAGCTTAGATCCAGAGATGAACACTGAAGCTTTCTTT
cdr3_aa: CASSLDPEMNTEAFF

v_call: TRBV28
j_call: TRBJ1-6
d_call: NA
clone_size: NA
cdr3_nt: TGTGCCAGCAAGGAAACGGGGGGGGAGGATTCACCCCTCCACTTT
cdr3_aa: CASKETGGEDSPLHF

v_call: TRBV28
j_call: TRBJ1-1
d_call: TRBD1
clone_size: NA
cdr3_nt: TGTGCCAGCAGTTTGGGACAGGGGTTGGCGGGCACTGAAGCTTTCTTT
cdr3_aa: CASSLGQGLAGTEAFF

v_call: TRBV7-2
j_call: TRBJ2-2
d_call: NA
clone_size: NA
cdr3_nt: TGTGCCAGCAGCTTATTCCCAGCTAACACCGGGGAGCTGTTTTTT
cdr3_aa: CASSLFPANTGELFF

v_call: TRBV5-1
j_call: TRBJ1-2
d_call: TRBD1
clone_size: NA
cdr3_nt: TGCGCCAGCAGCCAAGTTACAGGGGCCCTTAACTATGGCTACACCTTC
cdr3_aa: CASSQVTGALNYGYTF

v_call: TRBV4-3
j_call: TRBJ2-7
d_call: TRBD1
clone_size: NA
cdr3_nt: TGCGCCAGCAGCCAAGTGACCGGGACAGGGGGCGAGCAGTACTTC
cdr3_aa: CASSQVTGTGGEQYF

v_call: TRBV24-1
j_call: TRBJ2-1
d_call: TRBD2
clone_size: NA
cdr3_nt: TGTGCCACCAGTGATTTGAGTAAGGCGGGAGGGCTCAATGAGCAGTTCTTC
cdr3_aa: CATSDLSKAGGLNEQFF

v_call: TRBV29-1
j_call: TRBJ1-2
d_call: TRBD1
clone_size: NA
cdr3_nt: TGCAGCGCGAGGGACAGGGAGAACTATGGCTACACCTTC
cdr3_aa: CSARDRENYGYTF

v_call: TRBV20-1
j_call: TRBJ2-7
d_call: NA
clone_size: NA
cdr3_nt: TGCAGTCAACTACGACTCGTAGAGCAGTACTTC
cdr3_aa: CSQLRLVEQYF

v_call: TRBV25-1
j_call: TRBJ1-5
d_call: NA
clone_size: NA
cdr3_nt: TGTGCCAGCAGTGAATTGGGGGTCAATCAGCCCCAGCATTTT
cdr3_aa: CASSELGVNQPQHF

v_call: TRBV13
j_call: TRBJ1-3
d_call: NA
clone_size: once
cdr3_nt: TGTGCCAGCAGTTTGACAGGCCCGGGAAACACCATATATTTT
cdr3_aa: CASSLTGPGNTIYF

v_call: TRBV2
j_call: TRBJ2-1
d_call: TRBD2
clone_size: NA
cdr3_nt: TGTGCCAGCAGTCGACTTAGCGGGAGGCTGTACAATGAGCAGTTCTTC
cdr3_aa: CASSRLSGRLYNEQFF

v_call: TRBV2
j_call: TRBJ2-1
d_call: NA
clone_size: NA
cdr3_nt: TGTGCCAGCAGTGGCGGACAGCCCGGGGGGCAGTTCTTC
cdr3_aa: CASSGGQPGGQFF

v_call: TRBV11-3
j_call: TRBJ2-5
d_call: NA
clone_size: NA
cdr3_nt: TGTGCCAGCAACTTCCCTGACGGGGAGACCCAGTACTTC
cdr3_aa: CASNFPDGETQYF

v_call: TRBV4-2
j_call: TRBJ2-3
d_call: TRBD2
clone_size: once
cdr3_nt: TGTGCCAGCAGCCAACAGGGGACTAGTGATCGAGATACGCAGTATTTT
cdr3_aa: CASSQQGTSDRDTQYF

v_call: TRBV24-1
j_call: TRBJ2-5
d_call: NA
clone_size: NA
cdr3_nt: TGTGCCACCGGGGCAGGGGACCAAGAGACCCAGTACTTC
cdr3_aa: CATGAGDQETQYF

v_call: TRBV5-1
j_call: TRBJ1-2
d_call: NA
clone_size: NA
cdr3_nt: TGCGCCAGCAGCTTAGTCTCCTCCTTAGGCTATGGCTACACCTTC
cdr3_aa: CASSLVSSLGYGYTF

v_call: TRBV6-2/TRBV6-3
j_call: TRBJ2-5
d_call: TRBD2
clone_size: NA
cdr3_nt: TGTGCCAGCAGTTACGGCTTGATAGCGGGGGAAGAGACCCAGTACTTC
cdr3_aa: CASSYGLIAGEETQYF

v_call: TRBV11-2
j_call: TRBJ1-1
d_call: TRBD1
clone_size: NA
cdr3_nt: TGTGCCAGCAGCCAGGACAGGGAGGGAGCTTTCTTT
cdr3_aa: CASSQDREGAFF